The 5 T cell receptor beta chains given below trace back to one sample, sequenced in a study of vaccination and CD4 T cells after COVID-19. The study sequenced cultured CD4+ T cell DNA using the Oncomine TCR Beta short-read assay. One entry per CDR3 protein, called by TCRdb with MiXCR from the PCR reads. The sample shows about 26,000 distinct CDR3 sequences, around two fifths of them seen only once. These receptors lack a known antigen. Time point reported: late sampling 161 to 241 days after vaccination in three convalescent patients. Indicated treatment: approximately nine-day PBMC culture with coronavirus spike peptide pools or control peptides (ViraFEST assay). This sample comprised CD4+ T cells from blood, cultured in vitro, obtained about 7 months after SARS-CoV-2 vaccination. All receptors come from a human donor who had recovered from COVID-19.

This sequence joins TRBV20-1 and TRBJ2-6; D remains ambiguous. Per the germline V gene, CDR1 is DFQATT and CDR2 is SNEGSKA (reference sequence). The V and J ends lost 6 bases and 6 bases respectively, with 6 bases between them. The CDR3 consists of 11 residues. The CDR3 here is CSAGEANVLTF. The CDR3 coding sequence is TGCAGTGCCGGTGAGGCCAACGTCCTGACTTTC.

J is TRBJ2-3 and V is TRBV6-1, with D uncertain. The CDR3 extends over 15 amino acids. Germline loops: CDR1 MNHNS, CDR2 SASEGT. The germline V and J ends were trimmed by 6 bases and 0 bases, with 13 bases remaining between them. The CDR3 DNA sequence: TGTGCCAGCAGGAAACTCAGCCTAAGCACAGATACGCAGTATTTT. Amino acid sequence: CASRKLSLSTDTQYF.

A few counts support this clonotype. The gene calls are TRBV20-1 and TRBJ2-5; 11 nucleotides match TRBD2. This CDR3 is 14 amino acids long. The V and J ends lost 8 bases and 5 bases, in that order; junction bases with no gene match: 10. The germline V gene encodes CDR1 DFQATT and CDR2 SNEGSKA (reference sequence). The CDR3 DNA is TGCAGTCTAATAGCGGGAGGGCCAGACGAGACCCAGTACTTC. The encoded protein is CSLIAGGPDETQYF.

The chain uses TRBV15 and TRBJ2-7; either TRBD1 or TRBD2 may fit D (5 bases each). Per the germline V gene, CDR1 is LNHNV and CDR2 is YYDKDF (reference sequence). V was trimmed by 1 base and J by 0 bases, leaving 10 bases between them. This CDR3 is 15 amino acids long. CDR3 sequence: CATSRAGTFSYEQYF. CDR3 nucleotides: TGTGCCACCAGCAGAGCCGGGACCTTCTCCTACGAGCAGTACTTC.

The chain uses TRBV7-6 and TRBJ2-3, with 7 bases aligning to TRBD2. The V segment lost 5 bases and the J segment 2 bases; nucleotides outside the gene matches: 4. Germline CDR1 SGHVS, CDR2 FNYEAQ. The CDR3 extends over 14 amino acids. This CDR3 reads CASSRGLDTDTQYF. CDR3 DNA: TGTGCCAGCAGCCGAGGACTAGACACAGATACGCAGTATTTT.